Each of the 27 T cell receptor beta chains below was sequenced from the same sample in a study of cytomegalovirus exposure and HLA in healthy donors. PCR used 60 Vbeta primers and 13 Jbeta primers. The method was immunoSEQ multiplex PCR; TCRdb's version includes in-frame clones alone and lacks a portion of them. This sample has 150,000 to 200,000 clones, with roughly 85% found just once. The material sequenced was PBMCs. These receptors were obtained from a woman aged 30 to 39 in good health and CMV-seropositive.

The chain employs TRBV4-1 and TRBJ1-5; maybe TRBD1 (5 bases). Trimming pared 1 base from V and 2 bases from J, leaving 9 bases between. Germline CDR1 and CDR2: MGHRA and YSYEKL. This CDR3 comprises 15 residues. The CDR3 coding sequence is TGCGCCAGCAGCCAAGTTGGACACGGCAATCAGCCCCAGCATTTT. Protein: CASSQVGHGNQPQHF.

The chain carries TRBV28 and TRBJ1-5; the D gene is possibly TRBD1 (5 bases). Germline values: CDR1 MDHEN, CDR2 SYDVKM. Trimming took off 3 bases at V and 15 bases at J, with 15 bases between the two ends. CDR3 length: 12 amino acids. The CDR3 DNA sequence: TGTGCCAGCAGTTTTCTGGAGGGGATACGGCATTTT. This encodes CASSFLEGIRHF. Combining the CDR3 with reference TRBV28 and TRBJ1-5 gives the whole variable domain DVKVTQSSRYLVKRTGEKVFLECVQDMDHENMFWYRQDPGLGLRLIYFSYDVKMKEKGDIPEGYSVSREKKERFSLILESASTNQTSMYLCASSFLEGIRHFGDGTRLSIL.

This clone has just one count. CDR3 sequence: CAVTGAYENAEAFF. In DNA form, the CDR3 reads TGTGCCGTTACAGGGGCGTATGAAAACGCTGAAGCTTTCTTT. The chain couples TRBV19 to TRBJ1-1; 7 bases fit TRBD1. Trimming took 11 bases from V and 6 from J; bases not matched to a gene: 15. CDR1 is LNHDA and CDR2 is SQIVND in the germline V gene (reference sequence). The CDR3 has 14 residues.

The J gene is TRBJ2-3, the V gene TRBV10-2; 10 positions match TRBD2. J was trimmed by 4 bases and V by 6 bases; bases with no gene match: 4. Germline lookup yields CDR1 WSHSY and CDR2 SAAADI. This CDR3 region has 14 residues. CDR3 protein: CASSSAGGPDTQYF. The DNA of the CDR3 is TGCGCCAGCAGCTCAGCGGGGGGGCCAGATACGCAGTATTTT.

This clone was counted only a few times. Compared with germline, one end of the junction differs, possibly owing to a read error. The chain recombines TRBV15 with TRBJ1-2, with 9 bases fitting TRBD1. Germline V gene sequence: CDR1 LNHNV, CDR2 YYDKDF (reference sequence). This CDR3 is 15 amino acids long. The CDR3 protein is CAISRGTGQTYGYTF. The CDR3 nucleotides are TGTGCCATCAGCAGAGGGACAGGGCAAACTTATGGCTACACCTTC. Using reference TRBV15 and TRBJ1-2 for the parts outside the CDR3, the full variable domain is DAMVIQNPRYQVTQFGKPVTLSCSQTLNHNVMYWYQQKSSQAPKLLFHYYDKDFNNEADTPDNFQSRRPNTSFCFLDIRSPGLGDTAMYLCAISRGTGQTYGYTFGSGTRLTVV.

This clone came up a few times. The chain uses TRBV27 and TRBJ1-2; 9 bases are a match to TRBD1. This CDR3 is 13 amino acids long. V lost 6 bases, J lost 7 bases, and 6 bases stayed unmatched. The germline CDR1 and CDR2 sequences are MNHEY and SMNVEV (reference sequence). The CDR3 loop reads CASRLRDRAGYTF. The CDR3 nucleotides are TGTGCCAGCAGGCTCCGGGACAGGGCTGGCTACACCTTC.

The CDR3 region is CASSSVDRGPYEQYF. The DNA of the CDR3 is TGTGCCAGCAGCTCCGTGGACAGGGGGCCATACGAGCAGTACTTC. The genes are TRBV5-6 and TRBJ2-7; 11 nucleotides line up with TRBD1. The CDR3 has 15 amino acids. Trimming took 3 bases from V and 4 from J; bases not matched to a gene: 6. Germline CDR1 is SGHDT and CDR2 is YYEEEE.

This sequence joins TRBV9 and TRBJ1-1, with 7 bases lining up with TRBD1. This CDR3 region has 15 residues. The germline V gene encodes CDR1 SGDLS and CDR2 YYNGEE. J gave up 4 bases and V 4 bases, and 10 bases lay outside the gene matches. Here the CDR3 reads CASSPGTARSTEAFF. In DNA, the CDR3 is TGTGCCAGCAGCCCCGGGACAGCCAGGTCCACTGAAGCTTTCTTT.

The chain links TRBV7-8 to TRBJ1-5; D unclear. V was pared by 1 base and J by 4 bases, with 11 bases between. Germline CDR1 SGHVS, CDR2 FQNEAQ. This CDR3 region has 15 residues. CDR3 sequence (DNA): TGTGCCAGCAGCTTAGAGTGGTTACGGAATCAGCCCCAGCATTTT. Its protein is CASSLEWLRNQPQHF.

The genes are TRBV15 and TRBJ2-3, with 9 bases fitting TRBD2. V was clipped by 3 bases and J by 2 bases; unmatched bases: 12. CDR3 size: 18 residues. Germline loops: CDR1 LNHNV, CDR2 YYDKDF (reference sequence). The CDR3 nucleotides are TGTGCCACCAGCAGTCTAGCGGGGCACGGGGATTACACAGATACGCAGTATTTT. Amino acids: CATSSLAGHGDYTDTQYF. Filled out from reference TRBV15 and TRBJ2-3, the complete variable domain reads DAMVIQNPRYQVTQFGKPVTLSCSQTLNHNVMYWYQQKSSQAPKLLFHYYDKDFNNEADTPDNFQSRRPNTSFCFLDIRSPGLGDTAMYLCATSSLAGHGDYTDTQYFGPGTRLTVL.

The chain uses TRBV2 and TRBJ2-5; 12 nucleotides line up with TRBD2. The germline V gene encodes CDR1 SNHLY and CDR2 FYNNEI. The CDR3 extends over 14 amino acids. Trimming removed 6 bases from V and 11 bases from J; junction bases left unmatched: 10. In DNA, the CDR3 is TGTGCCAGCAGGGTCACTAGCGGGAGGTCGGAGCAGTACTTC. It yields the protein CASRVTSGRSEQYF.

The V and J genes are TRBV7-8 and TRBJ2-3, with D possibly being TRBD2 (5 bases). Germline values: CDR1 SGHVS, CDR2 FQNEAQ. Trimming took off 6 bases at V and 2 bases at J, with 18 bases between the two ends. There are 16 residues in the CDR3. CDR3 coding DNA: TGTGCCAGCAGTCCGAGGGTAGCCTCACCCACAGATACGCAGTATTTT. This sequence encodes CASSPRVASPTDTQYF. Complete variable domain (other parts from reference TRBV7-8 and TRBJ2-3): GAGVSQSPRYKVAKRGQDVALRCDPISGHVSLFWYQQALGQGPEFLTYFQNEAQLDKSGLPSDRFFAERPEGSVSTLKIQRTQQEDSAVYLCASSPRVASPTDTQYFGPGTRLTVL.

Of note for this clone: Compared with germline, one end of the junction differs, possibly owing to a read error. Other DNA sequences in the same sample also yield this CDR3. The gene calls are TRBV9 and TRBJ1-3; D not certain. This CDR3 spans 16 amino acids. Germline V gene sequence: CDR1 SGDLS, CDR2 YYNGEE. CDR3 sequence (DNA): TGTGCCAGTAGCGCTGAAGAGATAAGCTCTGGAAACACCATATATTTT. This gives the protein CASSAEEISSGNTIYF.

The J gene is TRBJ2-5, the V gene TRBV5-4; 10 bases map to TRBD1. This CDR3 comprises 15 residues. Unmatched junction bases numbered 4, after V lost 0 bases and J lost 5 bases. Germline V gene data show CDR1 as SGHNT and CDR2 as YYREEE (reference sequence). As DNA, the CDR3 is TGTGCCAGCAGCTTGGCGGGACAGGGGACGGAGACCCAGTACTTC. Its translation: CASSLAGQGTETQYF.

The chain uses TRBV7-9 and TRBJ1-2, with D tentatively TRBD1 (6 bases). CDR1 SEHNR and CDR2 FQNEAQ come from the germline V gene (reference sequence). This CDR3 has 13 amino acids. V gave up 4 bases and J gave up 6 bases, with 12 bases separating them. Here the CDR3 DNA reads TGTGCCAGCAGCTCGCAGGGGATGGATGGCTACACCTTC. Translated, it gives CASSSQGMDGYTF.

This chain links TRBV6-5 with TRBJ2-5; 9 bases are a match to TRBD2. After removal of 9 bases from V and 4 bases from J, the junction contained 12 bases not matched to a gene. Germline lookup yields CDR1 MNHEY and CDR2 SVGAGI. The CDR3 is 15 residues long. The CDR3 nucleotides are TGTGCCAGTACCCTGGGTGGCGGGAGGGGAGAGACCCAGTACTTC. As protein: CASTLGGGRGETQYF.

The genes are TRBV4-3 and TRBJ2-7; TRBD2 aligns across 9 bases. CDR1 LGHNA and CDR2 YSLEER come from the germline V gene. This CDR3 has 16 residues. V was clipped by 0 bases and J by 2 bases; unmatched bases: 5. In nucleotides, the CDR3 is TGCGCCAGCAGCCAAGATGTAGCGGGAGCCCCCTACGAGCAGTACTTC. This codes for CASSQDVAGAPYEQYF.

This clone has just a few counts. The V call is TRBV7-9, the J call TRBJ2-7, with TRBD1 as a possible D gene (6 bases). Trimming took off 5 bases at V and 4 bases at J, with 12 bases between the two ends. Germline CDR1 SEHNR, CDR2 FQNEAQ (reference sequence). The CDR3 consists of 13 residues. The CDR3 nucleotides are TGTGCCAGCAGCGGCCATAGGGGGTACGAGCAGTACTTC. Encoded protein: CASSGHRGYEQYF.

The chain employs TRBV10-3 and TRBJ2-7; TRBD1 matches at 9 bases. The CDR3 consists of 14 residues. From germline, CDR1 is ENHRY and CDR2 SYGVKD. Trimming took 6 bases from V and 2 from J; bases not matched to a gene: 5. The CDR3 spells CAIRVRDRAYEQYF. The CDR3 nucleotides read TGTGCCATCAGGGTAAGGGACAGGGCCTACGAGCAGTACTTC.

The rearrangement uses TRBV27 and TRBJ2-4, with D possibly TRBD2 on 5 matching bases. The V end lost 5 bases, the J end lost 3 bases, and 17 bases lay between the germline ends. The germline gives CDR1 MNHEY, CDR2 SMNVEV (reference sequence). The CDR3 has 16 amino acids. CDR3 coding DNA: TGTGCCAGCAGTCTCCGGGCGGGTTTTGGCAAAAACATTCAGTACTTC. Its translation is CASSLRAGFGKNIQYF.

This chain joins TRBV2 and TRBJ2-3; the D gene is possibly TRBD2 (5 bases). V gave up 9 bases and J gave up 5 bases, with 18 bases separating them. Germline loops: CDR1 SNHLY, CDR2 FYNNEI. There are 14 residues in the CDR3. CDR3 DNA sequence: TGTGCCAGAGAACCGGGAACCCTTATAGATACGCAGTATTTT. Encoded protein: CAREPGTLIDTQYF.

The chain combines TRBV19 with TRBJ1-5; D possibly corresponds to TRBD1 (5 bases). The CDR3 spans 15 residues. Germline assignment: CDR1 LNHDA and CDR2 SQIVND (reference sequence). V lost 3 bases and J lost 2, with 11 bases in between. CDR3 residues: CASSIQVRGNQPQHF. CDR3 nucleotides: TGTGCCAGTAGTATTCAGGTCAGGGGCAATCAGCCCCAGCATTTT.

The chain joins TRBV11-2 to TRBJ1-1; D gene unclear. V was shortened by 3 bases and J by 4 bases, with 9 bases between the two germline ends. The CDR3 loop spans 13 amino acids. Germline V CDR1 and CDR2: SGHAT, FQNNGV. The CDR3 DNA reads as TGTGCCAGCAGCTTCGAGGTTTCCACTGAAGCTTTCTTT. Its translation is CASSFEVSTEAFF.

This chain connects TRBV10-3 to TRBJ2-7, with D possibly matching TRBD1 (6 bases). The germline V gene encodes CDR1 ENHRY and CDR2 SYGVKD. Trimming removed 7 bases at V and 0 bases at J, with 13 bases between. This CDR3 has 14 amino acids. The CDR3 bases are TGTGCCATCACCCCAGGGGTCCCCTCCTACGAGCAGTACTTC. This codes for CAITPGVPSYEQYF.

The chain recombines TRBV5-1 with TRBJ1-2; 7 positions match TRBD1. Trimming removed 4 bases from V and 3 bases from J; junction bases left unmatched: 6. The CDR3 has 14 amino acids. Germline V CDR1 and CDR2: SGHRS, YFSETQ. CDR3 residues: CASSPQDRDYGYTF. The CDR3 region has the DNA TGCGCCAGCAGCCCTCAAGACAGGGACTATGGCTACACCTTC.

This sequence joins TRBV4-3 and TRBJ1-3; 7 positions agree with TRBD1. J lost 4 bases, V lost 2 bases, and 5 bases had no gene match. CDR3 length equals 15 residues. CDR1 and CDR2 from the germline V gene are LGHNA and YSLEER. The CDR3 loop reads CASSQSHRGGNTIYF. CDR3 in DNA: TGCGCCAGCAGCCAATCCCACAGGGGAGGAAACACCATATATTTT.

The chain links TRBV5-8 to TRBJ1-2; 10 bases match TRBD1. Germline CDR1 SGHTS, CDR2 YDEGEE. Trimming took 5 bases from V and 8 from J; bases not matched to a gene: 9. CDR3 length equals 14 residues. The CDR3 is CASSYRDRGSGYTF. The CDR3 nucleotides read TGTGCCAGCAGTTACCGGGACAGGGGTAGCGGCTACACCTTC.